This T cell receptor (beta chain) was recorded in a study of blood T cell repertoires in COVID-19. Across the whole study: Acute and convalescent COVID-19 specimens originated in the United States, Italy and Spain. The analysed material was cDNA or gDNA that came from T cells, B-cell-depleted T cells, or PBMCs.

CDR1 is SGDLS, CDR2 YYNGEE, per germline. This CDR3 region has 14 residues. Trimming shortened V by 3 bases and J by 10 bases, and 17 bases separated the two germline ends. Original data processing: Amplifying reference gene primers gave estimates of nucleated cell counts. Data came from immunoSEQ multiplex PCR; TCRdb stores just in-frame clones and leaves some out. The V and J calls and clone size are taken from that table; D and trimming were inferred from the DNA. The sample carries approximately 230,000 clones, 87% recorded once. The clonotype comes from a man between 18 and 29 years old with active or convalescent COVID-19. J is TRBJ2-1 and V is TRBV9, with a possible D match to TRBD1 (6 bases). Source material: peripheral blood. CDR3 nucleotide sequence: TGTGCCAGCAGCGCGGAAGGGACACGAGGGGAGCAGTTCTTC. Its translation is CASSAEGTRGEQFF.